The clone carrying this T cell receptor (beta chain) was detected only a few times. The data derive from a study of blood T cell repertoires in COVID-19. Overall study context: Samples of COVID-19 (acute and convalescent) were obtained from the United States, Italy and Spain. T cells, B-cell-depleted T cells, or PBMCs provided the cDNA or gDNA that served as material.

Participant-reported clinical history was the basis for cohort assignment. Methods used by the authors: Estimates of nucleated cell counts were drawn from the amplification of reference gene primers. Method: immunoSEQ multiplex PCR; TCRdb's copy keeps in-frame clones and lacks some. V and J calls plus clone size are reproduced from that table; the DNA served to infer D and trimming. In the table there are some 210,000 clones, 80% to 85% of which are singletons. The V segment lost 5 bases and the J segment 3 bases; nucleotides outside the gene matches: 7. CDR1 and CDR2 (germline): SEHNR, FQNEAQ (reference sequence). The CDR3 runs 15 residues.

The sample comprised PBMCs or T cells enriched from blood (not recorded which). This chain links TRBV7-9 with TRBJ1-2; 9 nucleotides agree with TRBD1. This TCR came from a woman aged 45-59 years with acute COVID-19. CDR3 coding DNA: TGTGCCAGCAGCCCCCGGGACAGGGACCACTATGGCTACACCTTC. Translated, it gives CASSPRDRDHYGYTF.